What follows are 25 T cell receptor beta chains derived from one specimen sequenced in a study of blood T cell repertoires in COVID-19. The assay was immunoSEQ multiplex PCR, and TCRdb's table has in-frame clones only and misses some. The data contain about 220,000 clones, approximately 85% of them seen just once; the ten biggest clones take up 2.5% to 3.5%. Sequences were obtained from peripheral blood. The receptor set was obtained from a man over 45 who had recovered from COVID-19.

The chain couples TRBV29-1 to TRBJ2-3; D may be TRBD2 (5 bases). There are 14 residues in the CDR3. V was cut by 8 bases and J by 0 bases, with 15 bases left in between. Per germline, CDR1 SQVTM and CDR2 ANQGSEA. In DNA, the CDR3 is TGCAGCACTCGGAGCGGAACTAGCACAGATACGCAGTATTTT. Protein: CSTRSGTSTDTQYF.

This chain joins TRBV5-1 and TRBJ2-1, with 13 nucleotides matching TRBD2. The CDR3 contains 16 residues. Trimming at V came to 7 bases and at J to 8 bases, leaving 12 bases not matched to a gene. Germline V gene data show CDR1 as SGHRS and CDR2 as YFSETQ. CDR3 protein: CASLVSTSGRGDEQFF. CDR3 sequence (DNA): TGCGCCAGCCTCGTATCCACTAGCGGGAGGGGCGATGAGCAGTTCTTC.

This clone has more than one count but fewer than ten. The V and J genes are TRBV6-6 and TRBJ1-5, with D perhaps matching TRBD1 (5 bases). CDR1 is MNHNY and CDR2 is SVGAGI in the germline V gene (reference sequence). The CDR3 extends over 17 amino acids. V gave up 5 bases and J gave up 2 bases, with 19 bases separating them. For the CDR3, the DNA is TGTGCCAGCAGTCGGACTTCCGGGGGGAAAGGCAATCAGCCCCAGCATTTT. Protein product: CASSRTSGGKGNQPQHF.

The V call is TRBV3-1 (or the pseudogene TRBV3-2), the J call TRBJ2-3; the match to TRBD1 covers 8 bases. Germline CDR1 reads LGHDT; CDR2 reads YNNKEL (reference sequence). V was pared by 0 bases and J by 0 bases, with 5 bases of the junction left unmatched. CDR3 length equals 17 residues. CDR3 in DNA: TGTGCCAGCAGCCAAGAGCGAGACAGGGGTAGCACAGATACGCAGTATTTT. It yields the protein CASSQERDRGSTDTQYF.

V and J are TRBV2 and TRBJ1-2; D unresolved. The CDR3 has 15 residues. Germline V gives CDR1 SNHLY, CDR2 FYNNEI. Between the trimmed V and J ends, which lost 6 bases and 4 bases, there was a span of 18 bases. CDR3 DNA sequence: TGTGCCAGCAGACCATACACCCCGCCAGGCTATGGCTACACCTTC. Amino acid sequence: CASRPYTPPGYGYTF. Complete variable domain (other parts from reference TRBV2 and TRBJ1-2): EPEVTQTPSHQVTQMGQEVILRCVPISNHLYFYWYRQILGQKVEFLVSFYNNEISEKSEIFDDQFSVERPDGSNFTLKIRSTKLEDSAMYFCASRPYTPPGYGYTFGSGTRLTVV.

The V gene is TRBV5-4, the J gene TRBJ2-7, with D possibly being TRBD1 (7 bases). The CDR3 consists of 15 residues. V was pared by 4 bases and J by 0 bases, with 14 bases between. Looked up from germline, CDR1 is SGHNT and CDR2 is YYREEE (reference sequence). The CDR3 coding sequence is TGTGCCAGCAGCCCAGGGGGGCGGAGCTCCTACGAGCAGTACTTC. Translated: CASSPGGRSSYEQYF.

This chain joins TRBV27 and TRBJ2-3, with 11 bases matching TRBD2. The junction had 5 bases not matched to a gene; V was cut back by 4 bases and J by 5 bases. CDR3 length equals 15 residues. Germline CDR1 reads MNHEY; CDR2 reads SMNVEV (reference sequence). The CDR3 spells CASSYTSGSLDTQYF. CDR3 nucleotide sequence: TGTGCCAGCAGTTACACTAGCGGGAGTTTAGATACGCAGTATTTT.

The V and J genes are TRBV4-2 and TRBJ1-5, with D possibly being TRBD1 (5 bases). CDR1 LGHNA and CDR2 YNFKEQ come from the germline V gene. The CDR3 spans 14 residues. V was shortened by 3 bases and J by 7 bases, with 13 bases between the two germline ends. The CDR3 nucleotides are TGTGCCAGCAGCCATGAGGCCAGGGAACAGCCCCAGCATTTT. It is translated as CASSHEAREQPQHF.

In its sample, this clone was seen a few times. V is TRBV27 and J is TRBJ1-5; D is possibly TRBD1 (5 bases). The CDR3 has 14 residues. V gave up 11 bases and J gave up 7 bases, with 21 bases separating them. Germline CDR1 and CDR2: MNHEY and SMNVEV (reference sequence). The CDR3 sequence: CASGGQGLWQPQHF. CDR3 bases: TGTGCCTCCGGAGGTCAGGGACTTTGGCAGCCCCAGCATTTT.

The CDR3 bases are TGTGCCAGCAGTTGGGACAGGAGCTCCTACGAGCAGTACTTC. Translation gives CASSWDRSSYEQYF. V is TRBV27 and J is TRBJ2-7; 8 nucleotides line up with TRBD1. J lost 0 bases, V lost 4 bases, and 2 bases had no gene match. Germline V gene lookup returns CDR1 MNHEY and CDR2 SMNVEV (reference sequence). This CDR3 has 14 amino acids.

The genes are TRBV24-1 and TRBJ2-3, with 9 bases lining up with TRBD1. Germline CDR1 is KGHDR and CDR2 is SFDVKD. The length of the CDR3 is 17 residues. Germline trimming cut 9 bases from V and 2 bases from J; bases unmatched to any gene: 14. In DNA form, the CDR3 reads TGTGCCACCCAAATGGGGGGACAGGGAGGCTCCACAGATACGCAGTATTTT. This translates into CATQMGGQGGSTDTQYF.

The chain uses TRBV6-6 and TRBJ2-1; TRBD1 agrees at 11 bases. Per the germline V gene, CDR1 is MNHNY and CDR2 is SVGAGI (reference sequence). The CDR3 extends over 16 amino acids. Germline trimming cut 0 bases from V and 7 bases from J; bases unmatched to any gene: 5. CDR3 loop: CASSYSGGTGGNEQFF. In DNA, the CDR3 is TGTGCCAGCAGTTACTCGGGGGGGACAGGGGGTAATGAGCAGTTCTTC.

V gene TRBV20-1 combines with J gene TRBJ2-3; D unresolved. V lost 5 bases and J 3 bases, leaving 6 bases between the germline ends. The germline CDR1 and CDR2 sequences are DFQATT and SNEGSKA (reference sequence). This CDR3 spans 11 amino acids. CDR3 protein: CSAERTDTQYF. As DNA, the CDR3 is TGCAGTGCTGAGAGGACAGATACGCAGTATTTT.

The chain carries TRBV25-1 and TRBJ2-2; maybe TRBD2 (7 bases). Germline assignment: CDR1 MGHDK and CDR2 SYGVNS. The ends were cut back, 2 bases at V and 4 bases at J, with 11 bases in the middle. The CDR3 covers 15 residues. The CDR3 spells CASSEAGAGTGELFF. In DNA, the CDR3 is TGTGCCAGCAGTGAAGCGGGGGCAGGCACCGGGGAGCTGTTTTTT.

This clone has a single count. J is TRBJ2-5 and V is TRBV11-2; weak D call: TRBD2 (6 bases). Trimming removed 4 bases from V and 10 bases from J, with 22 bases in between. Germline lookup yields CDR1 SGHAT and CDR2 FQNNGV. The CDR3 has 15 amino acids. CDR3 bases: TGTGCCAGCAGCTCCCAACTGGGACTGCCTAGGGGCCAGTACTTC. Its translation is CASSSQLGLPRGQYF.

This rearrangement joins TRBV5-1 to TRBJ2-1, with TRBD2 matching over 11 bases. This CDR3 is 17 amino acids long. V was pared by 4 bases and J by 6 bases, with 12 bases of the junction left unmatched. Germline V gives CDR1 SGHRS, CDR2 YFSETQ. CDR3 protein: CASSVVAGGLISNEQFF. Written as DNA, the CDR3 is TGCGCCAGCAGCGTAGTAGCGGGAGGGCTAATATCCAATGAGCAGTTCTTC. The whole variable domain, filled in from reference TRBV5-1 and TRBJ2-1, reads KAGVTQTPRYLIKTRGQQVTLSCSPISGHRSVSWYQQTPGQGLQFLFEYFSETQRNKGNFPGRFSGRQFSNSRSEMNVSTLELGDSALYLCASSVVAGGLISNEQFFGPGTRLTVL.

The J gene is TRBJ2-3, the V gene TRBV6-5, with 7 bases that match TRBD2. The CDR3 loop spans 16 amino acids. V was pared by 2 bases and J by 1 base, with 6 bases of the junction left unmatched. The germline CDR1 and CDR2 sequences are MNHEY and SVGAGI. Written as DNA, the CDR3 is TGTGCCAGCAGTTACGGGGCTAGCGGAGGCACAGATACGCAGTATTTT. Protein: CASSYGASGGTDTQYF.

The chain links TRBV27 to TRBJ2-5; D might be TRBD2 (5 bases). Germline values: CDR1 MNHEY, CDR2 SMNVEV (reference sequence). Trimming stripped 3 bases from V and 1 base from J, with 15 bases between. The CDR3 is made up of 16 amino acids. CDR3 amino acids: CASSFTLSGGQETQYF. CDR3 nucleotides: TGTGCCAGCAGTTTTACGTTGAGCGGAGGCCAAGAGACCCAGTACTTC.

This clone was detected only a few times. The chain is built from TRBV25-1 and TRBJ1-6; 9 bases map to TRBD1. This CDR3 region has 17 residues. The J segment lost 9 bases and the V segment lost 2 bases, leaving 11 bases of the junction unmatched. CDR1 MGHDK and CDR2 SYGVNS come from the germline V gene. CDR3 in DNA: TGTGCCAGCAGTGAACAAAACAGGGGGCGCGTCAGTTCACCCCTCCACTTT. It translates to CASSEQNRGRVSSPLHF.

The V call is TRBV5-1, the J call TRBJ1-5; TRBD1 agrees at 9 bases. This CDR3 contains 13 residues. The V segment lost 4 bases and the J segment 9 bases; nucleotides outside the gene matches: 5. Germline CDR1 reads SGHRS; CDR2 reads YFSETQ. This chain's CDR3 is CASSRTGDGPQHF. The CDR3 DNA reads TGCGCCAGCAGCAGGACAGGGGACGGGCCCCAGCATTTT.

The CDR3 bases are TGTGCCAGCACCCGCGCGGAGGGTGGAAACACCATATATTTT. It is translated as CASTRAEGGNTIYF. The chain uses TRBV3-1 (or the pseudogene TRBV3-2) and TRBJ1-3; D unclear. The V gene's germline CDR1 is LGHDT and CDR2 YNNKEL (reference sequence). V lost 7 bases to trimming and J lost 3 bases, with 13 bases between them. The CDR3 has 14 amino acids.

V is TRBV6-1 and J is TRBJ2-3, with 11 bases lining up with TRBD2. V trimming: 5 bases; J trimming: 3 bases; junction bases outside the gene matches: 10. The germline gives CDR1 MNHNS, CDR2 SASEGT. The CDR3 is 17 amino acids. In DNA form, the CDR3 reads TGTGCCAGCAGTAAAGGACTAGCGGGCCCCATGACAGATACGCAGTATTTT. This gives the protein CASSKGLAGPMTDTQYF.

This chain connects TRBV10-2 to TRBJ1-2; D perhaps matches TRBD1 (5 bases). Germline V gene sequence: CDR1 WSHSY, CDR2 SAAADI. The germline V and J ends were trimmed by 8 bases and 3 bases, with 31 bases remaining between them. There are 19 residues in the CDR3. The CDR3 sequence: CASGGRNSWGPLTHYGYTF. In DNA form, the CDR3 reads TGCGCCAGCGGGGGGAGGAACAGTTGGGGCCCGCTTACCCACTATGGCTACACCTTC.

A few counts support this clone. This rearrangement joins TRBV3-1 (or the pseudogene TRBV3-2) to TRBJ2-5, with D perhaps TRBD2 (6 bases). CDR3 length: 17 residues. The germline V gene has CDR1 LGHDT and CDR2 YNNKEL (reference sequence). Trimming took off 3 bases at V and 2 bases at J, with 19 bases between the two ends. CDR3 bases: TGTGCCAGCAGCCAGAGGGCCACCAGGCGGGATCAAGAGACCCAGTACTTC. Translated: CASSQRATRRDQETQYF.

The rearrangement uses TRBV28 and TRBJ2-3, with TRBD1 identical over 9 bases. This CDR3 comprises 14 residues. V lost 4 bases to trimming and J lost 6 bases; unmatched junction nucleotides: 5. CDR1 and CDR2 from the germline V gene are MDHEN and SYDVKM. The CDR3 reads CASSSDRGSDTQYF. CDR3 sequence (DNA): TGTGCCAGCAGTTCGGACAGGGGATCCGATACGCAGTATTTT.